The 11 T cell receptor beta chains below all came from one sample that was sequenced in a study of blood T cell repertoires in COVID-19. Generated by immunoSEQ multiplex PCR, the TCRdb table keeps only in-frame clones and is missing some. Altogether 110,000 to 150,000 clones are present, roughly 80% being singletons, with the ten largest covering about 2.9%. Sequencing was performed on peripheral blood. The source is a woman of 80 years or more with acute or convalescent COVID-19.

The chain uses TRBV7-2 and TRBJ1-6, with a tentative D call TRBD1 (6 bases). This CDR3 spans 12 amino acids. V was trimmed by 2 bases and J by 19 bases, leaving 15 bases between them. CDR1 is SGHTA, CDR2 FQGNSA, per germline. The chain's CDR3 is CASSLSQGPGHF. The DNA for the CDR3 is TGTGCCAGCAGCTTATCACAGGGACCCGGTCACTTT.

The V call is TRBV27, the J call TRBJ1-6; possible D gene TRBD1, 6 bases. The CDR3 is 12 residues long. Trimming stripped 8 bases from V and 7 bases from J, with 9 bases between. Germline values: CDR1 MNHEY, CDR2 SMNVEV (reference sequence). The CDR3 reads CASGRGNSPLHF. CDR3 DNA sequence: TGTGCCAGCGGAAGGGGGAATTCACCCCTCCACTTT.

V usage is TRBV19 and J usage is TRBJ1-2, with D perhaps TRBD1 (6 bases). Trimming took off 10 bases at V and 5 bases at J, with 23 bases between the two ends. CDR1 and CDR2 (germline): LNHDA, SQIVND (reference sequence). The CDR3 runs 15 residues. The CDR3 coding sequence is TGTGCCACCATCTACTCAGACAGGCCAGGGTATGGCTACACCTTC. This encodes CATIYSDRPGYGYTF. The full variable domain, with the rest looked up from reference TRBV19 and TRBJ1-2, is DGGITQSPKYLFRKEGQNVTLSCEQNLNHDAMYWYRQDPGQGLRLIYYSQIVNDFQKGDIAEGYSVSREKKESFPLTVTSAQKNPTAFYLCATIYSDRPGYGYTFGSGTRLTVV.

The chain recombines TRBV7-9 with TRBJ2-5, with D maybe TRBD1 (5 bases). Trimming pared 4 bases from V and 1 base from J, leaving 10 bases between. Germline CDR1 reads SEHNR; CDR2 reads FQNEAQ (reference sequence). This CDR3 contains 14 residues. CDR3 nucleotides: TGTGCCAGCAGCTATGACAGAGGCCAAGAGACCCAGTACTTC. As protein: CASSYDRGQETQYF.

The chain recombines TRBV2 with TRBJ1-5; 9 nucleotides agree with TRBD1. Germline V gene lookup returns CDR1 SNHLY and CDR2 FYNNEI. V lost 4 bases, J lost 3 bases, and 4 bases stayed unmatched. The CDR3 is 15 amino acids. The CDR3 loop reads CASSAGTGYNQPQHF. In DNA, the CDR3 is TGTGCCAGCAGTGCCGGGACAGGGTACAATCAGCCCCAGCATTTT.

This rearrangement joins TRBV18 to TRBJ2-6; TRBD1 aligns across 8 bases. V was clipped by 3 bases and J by 7 bases; unmatched bases: 5. Germline lookup yields CDR1 KGHSH and CDR2 LQKENI. The CDR3 is 15 amino acids. The CDR3 bases are TGTGCCAGCTCACCCGCCACAGGGGGTGCCAACGTCCTGACTTTC. Translated: CASSPATGGANVLTF.

This clone was detected a few times. The V gene is TRBV4-1, the J gene TRBJ1-5, with D perhaps matching TRBD1 (6 bases). The germline V gene has CDR1 MGHRA and CDR2 YSYEKL. V was clipped by 6 bases and J by 3 bases, with 18 bases between them. The CDR3 totals 16 residues. The CDR3 here is CASSPSLDRPNQPQHF. The DNA of the CDR3 is TGCGCCAGCAGTCCCTCGTTGGACAGACCCAATCAGCCCCAGCATTTT.

The rearrangement links TRBV10-2 to TRBJ2-5; D call uncertain. The CDR3 loop spans 13 amino acids. The germline V and J ends were trimmed by 3 bases and 2 bases, with 7 bases remaining between them. CDR1 and CDR2 from the germline V gene are WSHSY and SAAADI. This CDR3 reads CASSDPLQETQYF. DNA of the CDR3: TGCGCCAGCAGTGATCCGTTACAAGAGACCCAGTACTTC.

The chain combines TRBV3-1 (or the pseudogene TRBV3-2) with TRBJ2-7, with D perhaps TRBD2 (5 bases). CDR1 is LGHDT, CDR2 YNNKEL, per germline (reference sequence). This CDR3 region has 15 residues. V was pared by 2 bases and J by 0 bases, with 11 bases between. This CDR3 is CASSQRSGSSYEQYF. CDR3 sequence (DNA): TGTGCCAGCAGCCAAAGGTCGGGGAGCTCCTACGAGCAGTACTTC.

The genes are TRBV6-5 and TRBJ1-1; D perhaps matches TRBD1 (6 bases). This CDR3 is 13 amino acids long. The V gene's germline CDR1 is MNHEY and CDR2 SVGAGI. Trimming pared 5 bases from V and 3 bases from J, leaving 10 bases between. The CDR3 sequence is CASSKQGYTEAFF. The CDR3 DNA reads TGTGCCAGCAGTAAACAGGGTTACACTGAAGCTTTCTTT.

This chain links TRBV2 with TRBJ1-1, with TRBD1 matching 9 bases. CDR1 is SNHLY, CDR2 FYNNEI, per germline. The V and J ends lost 9 bases and 7 bases, in that order; junction bases with no gene match: 6. The CDR3 runs to 12 residues. CDR3: CARGQGTFEAFF. The CDR3 coding sequence is TGTGCCAGGGGACAGGGAACCTTTGAAGCTTTCTTT.